The T cell receptor (beta chain) described here comes from a study of T cell responses to AZD1222 COVID-19 vaccine. About this clone itself: What it recognizes is unknown.

Germline CDR1 DFQATT, CDR2 SNEGSKA (reference sequence). Trimming shortened V by 3 bases and J by 6 bases, and 15 bases separated the two germline ends. The length of the CDR3 is 14 residues. Findings of the study overall: The donors showed a predominance of white British ancestry and of females, with possible underestimation of clonal diversity. Spike-wide vaccine-associated CD4 TCRs dominated at 160-218 and 743-854.

Libraries were prepared by immunoSEQ multiplex PCR; TCRdb keeps only in-frame clonotypes and omits some of them. Found here are more than 85,000 clones, roughly 89% of them singletons; the top ten hold 16%. The specimen was peripheral blood, collected on day 0 of AZD1222 vaccination. This sequence originates from an adult in good health. The chain is built from TRBV20-1 and TRBJ2-4, with a tentative D call TRBD2 (6 bases). The CDR3 nucleotides read TGCAGTGCTAGTGCGGGACCCCCGCGAAACATTCAGTACTTC. This sequence encodes CSASAGPPRNIQYF.